This T cell receptor beta chain was observed in a study of blood T cell repertoires in COVID-19. As for the study in general: The samples span acute and convalescent COVID-19 from the United States, Italy and Spain. PBMCs, B-cell-depleted T cells, or T cells provided the cDNA or gDNA that made up the material.

V gave up 0 bases and J gave up 1 base, with 11 bases separating them. This CDR3 is built from 15 residues. Germline-derived CDR1 and CDR2 are SGDLS and YYNGEE. The authors' processing: Reference gene primer amplification gave estimated nucleated cell counts. Sequenced by immunoSEQ multiplex PCR; TCRdb stores in-frame clones only, minus some. The D gene and trimming were derived from the DNA, and the V and J assignments and clone size from that table. The data hold some 300,000 clones, with roughly 91% observed a single time. Resolution of symptoms, clearance, or two negative PCRs was present in recovered Cohort 3 donors. Concerning this clone itself: Other DNA sequences from this sample encode an identical CDR3 as well.

Sequenced material: PBMCs or T cells enriched from blood (not recorded which). J is TRBJ2-7 and V is TRBV9; TRBD1 might be the D (5 bases). This receptor was obtained from a woman in her twenties or thirties who had recovered from COVID-19. The CDR3, as DNA: TGTGCCAGCAGCGTAGAGGCAGGGCTATCCTACGAGCAGTACTTC. Translating it yields CASSVEAGLSYEQYF.